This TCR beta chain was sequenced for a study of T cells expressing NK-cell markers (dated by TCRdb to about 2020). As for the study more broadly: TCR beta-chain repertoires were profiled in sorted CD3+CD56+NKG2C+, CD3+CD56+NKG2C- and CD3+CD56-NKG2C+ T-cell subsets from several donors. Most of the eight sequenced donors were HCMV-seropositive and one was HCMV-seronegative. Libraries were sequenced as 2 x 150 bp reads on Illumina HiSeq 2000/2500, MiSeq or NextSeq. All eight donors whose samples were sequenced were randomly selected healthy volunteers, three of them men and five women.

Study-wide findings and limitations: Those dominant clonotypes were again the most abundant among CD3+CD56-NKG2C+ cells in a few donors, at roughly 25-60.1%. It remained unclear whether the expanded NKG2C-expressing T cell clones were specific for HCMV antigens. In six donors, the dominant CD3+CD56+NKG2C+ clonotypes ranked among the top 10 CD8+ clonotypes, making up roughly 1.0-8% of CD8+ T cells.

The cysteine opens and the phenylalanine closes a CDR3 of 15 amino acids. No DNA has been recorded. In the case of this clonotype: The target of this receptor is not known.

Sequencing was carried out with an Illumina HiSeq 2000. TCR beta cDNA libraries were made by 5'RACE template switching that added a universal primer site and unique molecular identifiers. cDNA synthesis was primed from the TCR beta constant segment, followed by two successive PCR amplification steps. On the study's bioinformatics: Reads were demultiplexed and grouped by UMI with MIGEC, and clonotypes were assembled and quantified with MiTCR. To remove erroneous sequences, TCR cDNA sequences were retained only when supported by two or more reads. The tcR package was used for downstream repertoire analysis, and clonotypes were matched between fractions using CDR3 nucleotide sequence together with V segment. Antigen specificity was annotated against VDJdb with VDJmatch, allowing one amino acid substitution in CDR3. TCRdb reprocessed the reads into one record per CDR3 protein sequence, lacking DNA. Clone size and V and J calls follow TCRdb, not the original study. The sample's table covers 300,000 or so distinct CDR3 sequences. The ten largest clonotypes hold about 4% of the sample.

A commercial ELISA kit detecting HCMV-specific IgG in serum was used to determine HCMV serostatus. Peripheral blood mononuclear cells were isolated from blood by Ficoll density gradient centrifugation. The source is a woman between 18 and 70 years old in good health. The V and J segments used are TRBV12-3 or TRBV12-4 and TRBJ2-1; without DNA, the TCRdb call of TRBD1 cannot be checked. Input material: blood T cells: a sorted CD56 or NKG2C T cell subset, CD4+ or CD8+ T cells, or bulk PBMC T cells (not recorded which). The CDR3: CASSPGQSSYNEQFF.